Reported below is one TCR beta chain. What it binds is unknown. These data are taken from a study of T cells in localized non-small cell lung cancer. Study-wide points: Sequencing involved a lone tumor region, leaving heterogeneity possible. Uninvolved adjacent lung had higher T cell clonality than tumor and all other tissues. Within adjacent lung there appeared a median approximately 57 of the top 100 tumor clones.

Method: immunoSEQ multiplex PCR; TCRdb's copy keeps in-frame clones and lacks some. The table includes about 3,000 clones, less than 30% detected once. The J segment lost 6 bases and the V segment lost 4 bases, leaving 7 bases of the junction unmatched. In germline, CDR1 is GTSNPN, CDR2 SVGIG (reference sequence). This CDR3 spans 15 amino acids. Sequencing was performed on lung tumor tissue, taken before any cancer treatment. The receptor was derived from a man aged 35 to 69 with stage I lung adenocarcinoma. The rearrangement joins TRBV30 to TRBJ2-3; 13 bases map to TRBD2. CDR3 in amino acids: CAWTFGLAGVDTQYF. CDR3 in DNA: TGTGCCTGGACGTTTGGACTAGCGGGAGTGGATACGCAGTATTTT.